These 31 T cell receptor beta chains came from one sample sequenced in a study of beta chain features in type 1 diabetes. Investigators reverse transcribed all isolated RNA, so they sequenced expressed TCRB transcripts. The assay was immunoSEQ multiplex PCR, and TCRdb's table has in-frame clones only and misses some. The data contain roughly 180,000 clones, more than 10% of them singletons. Sequencing was performed on central memory CD4+ T cells from blood. The receptor source for this set is a woman under 30 in good health.

The V call is TRBV4-2, the J call TRBJ1-5; TRBD1 is a possible D gene (6 bases). Germline V lookup: CDR1 LGHNA, CDR2 YNFKEQ. The V gene lost 7 bases and the J gene lost 1 base, with 14 bases spanning the gap. The CDR3 runs to 15 residues. The CDR3 sequence: CASTWDTESNQPQHF. The CDR3 DNA is TGTGCCAGCACCTGGGACACAGAGAGCAATCAGCCCCAGCATTTT.

This clone was seen a few times. The J gene is TRBJ2-3, the V gene TRBV11-1; 9 nucleotides align to TRBD1. The V gene end was trimmed by 2 bases and the J gene end by 4 bases; junction bases not matched to a gene: 7. The CDR3 spans 16 residues. Germline V gene lookup returns CDR1 SGHAT and CDR2 FQDESV (reference sequence). The CDR3 reads CASSLSGTGHADTQYF. The CDR3 DNA follows: TGTGCCAGCAGCTTATCGGGGACAGGGCACGCAGATACGCAGTATTTT.

Worth noting for this clone: The sample has other DNA sequences that encode this CDR3 too. The chain is built from TRBV18 and TRBJ2-5; 10 nucleotides agree with TRBD1. This CDR3 comprises 14 residues. Trimming took 3 bases from V and 4 from J; bases not matched to a gene: 2. Looked up from germline, CDR1 is KGHSH and CDR2 is LQKENI. CDR3 amino acids: CASSPGQGRETQYF. The CDR3 DNA sequence: TGTGCCAGCTCACCGGGACAGGGGAGAGAGACCCAGTACTTC.

The chain is built from TRBV25-1 and TRBJ2-1; 8 bases map to TRBD2. Unmatched junction bases numbered 12, after V lost 5 bases and J lost 6 bases. Germline CDR1 reads MGHDK; CDR2 reads SYGVNS. CDR3 size: 16 residues. The CDR3 bases are TGTGCCAGCAGTTCGCCGGGAGGACTAGCCGCCAATGAGCAGTTCTTC. Amino acids: CASSSPGGLAANEQFF. Supplemented by reference TRBV25-1 and TRBJ2-1, the full variable domain reads EADIYQTPRYLVIGTGKKITLECSQTMGHDKMYWYQQDPGMELHLIHYSYGVNSTEKGDLSSESTVSRIRTEHFPLTLESARPSHTSQYLCASSSPGGLAANEQFFGPGTRLTVL.

Only a few counts were recorded for this clone. The chain joins TRBV29-1 to TRBJ2-7; D perhaps matches TRBD1 (6 bases). The germline V and J ends were trimmed by 1 base and 7 bases, with 11 bases remaining between them. The CDR3 consists of 12 residues. Germline CDR1 reads SQVTM; CDR2 reads ANQGSEA. This chain's CDR3 is CSVEGAQGEQYF. As DNA, the CDR3 is TGCAGCGTTGAAGGAGCCCAGGGGGAGCAGTACTTC.

This clone appeared a few times. The chain combines TRBV5-1 with TRBJ2-7; D is perhaps TRBD1 (6 bases). Trimming removed 4 bases at V and 0 bases at J, with 11 bases between. The CDR3 runs 14 residues. Germline-derived CDR1 and CDR2 are SGHRS and YFSETQ. The CDR3 DNA is TGCGCCAGCAGCATCCGACAGGACTCCTACGAGCAGTACTTC. This encodes CASSIRQDSYEQYF.

This clone was seen at least ten times. The chain employs TRBV7-2 and TRBJ2-5, with 8 positions matching TRBD2. CDR1 and CDR2 (germline): SGHTA, FQGNSA. With V trimmed by 5 bases and J by 5 bases, 13 bases remained unmatched. CDR3 length: 16 residues. CDR3 sequence: CASSLKLREGGETQYF. The CDR3 DNA is TGTGCCAGCAGCCTGAAGCTCCGGGAGGGAGGGGAGACCCAGTACTTC.

This clone was counted at least ten times. The J gene is TRBJ2-1, the V gene TRBV11-2, with 12 bases identical to TRBD2. This CDR3 has 15 amino acids. CDR1 SGHAT and CDR2 FQNNGV come from the germline V gene. Trimming took 2 bases from V and 6 from J; bases not matched to a gene: 2. CDR3 residues: CASSLRTSGTNEQFF. The CDR3 nucleotides are TGTGCCAGCAGCTTAAGGACTAGCGGGACCAATGAGCAGTTCTTC.

This clone occurred many times. The CDR3 loop reads CAIRDTGPEGGYTF. The DNA of the CDR3 is TGTGCCATCAGAGATACAGGGCCTGAGGGTGGCTACACCTTC. The V gene is TRBV10-3, the J gene TRBJ1-2, with a tentative D call TRBD1 (6 bases). The germline gives CDR1 ENHRY, CDR2 SYGVKD. The CDR3 consists of 14 residues. Trimming took off 6 bases at V and 7 bases at J, with 18 bases between the two ends.

V gene TRBV6-5 combines with J gene TRBJ2-1, with a tentative D call TRBD2 (6 bases). The CDR3 has 15 amino acids. CDR1 and CDR2 (germline): MNHEY, SVGAGI. V was trimmed by 5 bases and J by 5 bases, leaving 16 bases between them. The CDR3 DNA reads TGTGCCAGCAGTCAGCGGGCAGGAGTCAACAATGAGCAGTTCTTC. It translates to CASSQRAGVNNEQFF.

The chain combines TRBV30 with TRBJ2-7; 8 nucleotides line up with TRBD1. With 3 bases clipped from V and 0 bases from J, the junction kept 7 bases outside the gene matches. The CDR3 length is 15 residues. Per germline, CDR1 GTSNPN and CDR2 SVGIG (reference sequence). The CDR3 sequence: CAWRRTGMSSYEQYF. The DNA for the CDR3 is TGTGCCTGGAGACGGACAGGGATGAGCTCCTACGAGCAGTACTTC. Full variable domain (outside the CDR3, taken from reference TRBV30 and TRBJ2-7): SQTIHQWPATLVQPVGSPLSLECTVEGTSNPNLYWYRQAAGRGLQLLFYSVGIGQISSEVPQNLSASRPQDRQFILSSKKLLLSDSGFYLCAWRRTGMSSYEQYFGPGTRLTVT.

The V gene is TRBV27, the J gene TRBJ1-5, with D possibly matching TRBD1 (6 bases). The CDR3 is 15 amino acids. CDR1 is MNHEY, CDR2 SMNVEV, per germline (reference sequence). The V end was cut by 8 bases, the J end by 4 bases, with 18 bases between. Written as DNA, the CDR3 is TGTGCCAGCTCCTTAAGGCAGGGGTCGAATCAGCCCCAGCATTTT. It translates to CASSLRQGSNQPQHF.

This clone has only one observation. The chain links TRBV19 to TRBJ2-3, with D possibly matching TRBD2 (5 bases). Between the trimmed V and J ends, which lost 7 bases and 0 bases, there was a span of 8 bases. The CDR3 totals 13 residues. Germline V gene data show CDR1 as LNHDA and CDR2 as SQIVND (reference sequence). This CDR3 is CASTPGSTDTQYF. CDR3 DNA sequence: TGTGCCAGTACCCCGGGGAGCACAGATACGCAGTATTTT. Combining the CDR3 with reference TRBV19 and TRBJ2-3 gives the whole variable domain DGGITQSPKYLFRKEGQNVTLSCEQNLNHDAMYWYRQDPGQGLRLIYYSQIVNDFQKGDIAEGYSVSREKKESFPLTVTSAQKNPTAFYLCASTPGSTDTQYFGPGTRLTVL.

The chain is built from TRBV28 and TRBJ1-2; no clear D. There are 13 residues in the CDR3. The germline V and J ends were trimmed by 3 bases and 2 bases, with 7 bases remaining between them. Germline V gives CDR1 MDHEN, CDR2 SYDVKM. As DNA, the CDR3 is TGTGCCAGCAGTTTTGACAACAACTATGGCTACACCTTC. Translating gives CASSFDNNYGYTF.

This chain connects TRBV4-3 to TRBJ2-7, with a possible D match to TRBD2 (5 bases). V lost 4 bases and J lost 3, with 19 bases in between. The CDR3 length is 16 residues. Germline lookup yields CDR1 LGHNA and CDR2 YSLEER. As DNA, the CDR3 is TGCGCCAGCAGCCGAACGGCTGGGGAGCGAAACTACGAGCAGTACTTC. As protein: CASSRTAGERNYEQYF.

This sequence joins TRBV19 and TRBJ2-5, with TRBD2 matching over 8 bases. V dropped 3 bases and J dropped 3; count of bases not matched to a gene: 3. The length of the CDR3 is 14 residues. Germline loops: CDR1 LNHDA, CDR2 SQIVND (reference sequence). This chain's CDR3 is CASSMLAGKETQYF. DNA for the CDR3: TGTGCCAGTAGTATGCTAGCGGGCAAAGAGACCCAGTACTTC.

The rearrangement joins TRBV28 to TRBJ2-4, with TRBD2 identical over 12 bases. Losses at the gene ends were 6 bases for V and 0 bases for J; bases not matched to a gene: 6. Germline CDR1 reads MDHEN; CDR2 reads SYDVKM. CDR3 size: 17 residues. This chain's CDR3 is CASSITSGGLAKNIQYF. The CDR3 DNA sequence: TGTGCCAGCAGCATCACTAGCGGGGGGCTAGCCAAAAACATTCAGTACTTC.

Only a few counts were recorded for this clone. The rearrangement joins TRBV7-6 to TRBJ1-1, with 7 bases that match TRBD1. Germline lookup yields CDR1 SGHVS and CDR2 FNYEAQ. CDR3 size: 16 residues. J lost 3 bases, V lost 3 bases, and 10 bases had no gene match. This CDR3 is CASSFTGTAIYTEAFF. The CDR3 DNA reads as TGTGCCAGCAGCTTCACCGGGACAGCCATTTACACTGAAGCTTTCTTT.

This clone was counted only a few times. V and J are TRBV5-4 and TRBJ2-2; 7 bases align to TRBD1. V dropped 0 bases and J dropped 6; count of bases not matched to a gene: 8. The CDR3 sequence is 16 residues long. The V gene's germline CDR1 is SGHNT and CDR2 YYREEE (reference sequence). The CDR3 spells CASSLEGAPLSGELFF. The CDR3 DNA is TGTGCCAGCAGCTTGGAGGGGGCTCCCCTATCCGGGGAGCTGTTTTTT.

V and J are TRBV30 and TRBJ1-4; D is perhaps TRBD1 (6 bases). The germline V gene has CDR1 GTSNPN and CDR2 SVGIG (reference sequence). The V end lost 8 bases, the J end lost 3 bases, and 10 bases lay between the germline ends. This CDR3 contains 12 residues. CDR3 DNA: TGTGCCCGAGGGGGACCTAATGAAAAACTGTTTTTT. It translates to CARGGPNEKLFF.

This clone was recorded at least ten times. The chain joins TRBV4-2 to TRBJ2-1; D possibly corresponds to TRBD2 (5 bases). The CDR3 contains 15 residues. Germline V lookup: CDR1 LGHNA, CDR2 YNFKEQ. The V end lost 1 base, the J end lost 5 bases, and 12 bases lay between the germline ends. The CDR3 nucleotides read TGTGCCAGCAGCCAAGCACGGGAAACCCACAATGAGCAGTTCTTC. Translating gives CASSQARETHNEQFF.

The J gene is TRBJ2-6, the V gene TRBV2, with D tentatively TRBD1 (6 bases). Germline V gene lookup returns CDR1 SNHLY and CDR2 FYNNEI. V lost 5 bases to trimming and J lost 4 bases, with 18 bases between them. The CDR3 runs to 17 residues. The CDR3 protein is CASSFWGRNGGANVLTF. CDR3 nucleotides: TGTGCCAGCAGTTTTTGGGGGCGCAACGGAGGGGCCAACGTCCTGACTTTC.

The rearrangement links TRBV7-2 to TRBJ2-3; possibly TRBD2 for D (6 bases). Germline CDR1 and CDR2: SGHTA and FQGNSA. V was trimmed by 1 base and J by 6 bases, leaving 17 bases between them. This CDR3 comprises 16 residues. The DNA of the CDR3 is TGTGCCAGCAGCTTAGGTGTAGCGGCACTGGGGGATACGCAGTATTTT. It is translated as CASSLGVAALGDTQYF.

This rearrangement joins TRBV30 to TRBJ2-5; weak D call: TRBD2 (5 bases). This CDR3 region has 14 residues. Germline CDR1 GTSNPN, CDR2 SVGIG (reference sequence). V was pared by 5 bases and J by 4 bases, with 17 bases between. The CDR3 sequence is CAWQLSAGRETQYF. For the CDR3, the DNA is TGTGCCTGGCAGCTCTCGGCGGGCCGAGAGACCCAGTACTTC.

V usage is TRBV7-9 and J usage is TRBJ2-7, with 8 bases that match TRBD2. The germline V gene encodes CDR1 SEHNR and CDR2 FQNEAQ (reference sequence). Unmatched junction bases numbered 5, after V lost 7 bases and J lost 3 bases. The CDR3 runs to 13 residues. The CDR3 DNA reads TGTGCCAGCACCCCGGGAGGGATCTACGAGCAGTACTTC. Its protein is CASTPGGIYEQYF.

The V call is TRBV11-3, the J call TRBJ1-1, with a tentative D call TRBD1 (6 bases). The CDR3 is made up of 13 amino acids. Germline loops: CDR1 SGHNT, CDR2 YENEEA. V was trimmed by 4 bases and J by 3 bases, leaving 9 bases between them. CDR3 in amino acids: CASSSQGYTEAFF. The CDR3 nucleotides are TGTGCCAGCAGCTCACAGGGCTACACTGAAGCTTTCTTT.

The rearrangement uses TRBV4-3 and TRBJ1-5; 9 nucleotides match TRBD1. Unmatched junction bases numbered 0, after V lost 1 base and J lost 2 bases. CDR1 is LGHNA, CDR2 YSLEER, per germline. The CDR3 is made up of 15 amino acids. DNA of the CDR3: TGCGCCAGCAGCCAAGGGACAGGGGGCAATCAGCCCCAGCATTTT. Translation: CASSQGTGGNQPQHF.

The chain couples TRBV19 to TRBJ2-2, with D hard to call. The CDR3 is 13 amino acids. Trimming stripped 4 bases from V and 1 base from J, with 4 bases between. Germline V gene lookup returns CDR1 LNHDA and CDR2 SQIVND (reference sequence). CDR3 nucleotide sequence: TGTGCCAGTAGTACCGGGAACACCGGGGAGCTGTTTTTT. Protein sequence: CASSTGNTGELFF.

The chain couples TRBV29-1 to TRBJ2-7; 10 positions match TRBD2. V was pared by 4 bases and J by 1 base, with 4 bases of the junction left unmatched. The CDR3 loop spans 14 amino acids. Germline values: CDR1 SQVTM, CDR2 ANQGSEA. The CDR3 sequence: CSVGLAGVSYEQYF. The CDR3 nucleotides read TGCAGCGTTGGGCTAGCGGGAGTATCCTACGAGCAGTACTTC.

The V gene is TRBV27, the J gene TRBJ1-1, with TRBD1 matching over 9 bases. The CDR3 loop spans 18 amino acids. The germline gives CDR1 MNHEY, CDR2 SMNVEV (reference sequence). J gave up 1 base and V 2 bases, and 11 bases lay outside the gene matches. The chain's CDR3 is CASSLDRGENRANTEAFF. The CDR3 bases are TGTGCCAGCAGTTTAGACAGGGGGGAAAATCGGGCGAACACTGAAGCTTTCTTT.

The V call is TRBV4-1, the J call TRBJ2-2, with TRBD2 identical over 7 bases. The V and J ends lost 5 bases and 0 bases, in that order; junction bases with no gene match: 3. Germline-derived CDR1 and CDR2 are MGHRA and YSYEKL. This CDR3 is built from 15 residues. This CDR3 is CASSASGPNTGELFF. The DNA for the CDR3 is TGCGCCAGCAGCGCTAGCGGTCCGAACACCGGGGAGCTGTTTTTT.